This entry describes one TCR beta chain. Antigen specificity is unknown. This CDR3 is 14 amino acids long. Trimming took 5 bases from V and 4 from J, leaving 14 bases between them. Germline CDR1 DFQATT, CDR2 SNEGSKA (reference sequence). This sample was included in a study of CD8 T cells in ankylosing spondylitis. One entry per CDR3 protein results from TCRdb running MiXCR on the 5' RACE reads. The sample includes under 550,000 distinct CDR3 sequences, roughly a quarter seen only once; the top ten take about 1%. Overall study results and limits: A motif of fewer than ten highly homologous TCR beta variants was seen as apparently characteristic of ankylosing spondylitis blood. Peripheral blood samples showed relatively rare disease-linked clones, and these clones were CD8+.

This sequence originates from a male donor with ankylosing spondylitis. The specimen was blood, either unsorted or a sorted T cell fraction (not recorded which). The chain is built from TRBV20-1 and TRBJ1-4; the D gene is possibly TRBD1 (6 bases). The CDR3: CSASSGAVNEKLFF. The CDR3, as DNA: TGCAGTGCTTCTTCGGGGGCGGTTAATGAAAAACTGTTTTTT.